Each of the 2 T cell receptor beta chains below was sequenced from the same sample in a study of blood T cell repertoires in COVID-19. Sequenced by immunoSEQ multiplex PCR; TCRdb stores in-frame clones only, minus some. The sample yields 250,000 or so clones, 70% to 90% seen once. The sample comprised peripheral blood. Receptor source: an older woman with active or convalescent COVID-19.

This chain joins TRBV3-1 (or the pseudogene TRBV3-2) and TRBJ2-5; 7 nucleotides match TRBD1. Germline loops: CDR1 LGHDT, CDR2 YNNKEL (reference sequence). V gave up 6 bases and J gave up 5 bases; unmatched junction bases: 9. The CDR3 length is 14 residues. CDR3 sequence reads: CASRTNRGLETQYF. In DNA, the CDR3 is TGTGCCAGCAGGACGAACAGGGGTTTGGAGACCCAGTACTTC.

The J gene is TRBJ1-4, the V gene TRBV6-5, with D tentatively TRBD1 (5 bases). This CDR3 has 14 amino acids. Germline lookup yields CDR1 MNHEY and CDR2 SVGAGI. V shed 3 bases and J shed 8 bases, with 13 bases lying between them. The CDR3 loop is CASSYRGNREKLFF. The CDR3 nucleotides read TGTGCCAGCAGTTATAGGGGTAATCGCGAAAAACTGTTTTTT.